This section outlines one T cell receptor (beta chain) sequence together with its context. This entry comes from a study of cytomegalovirus exposure and HLA in healthy donors. Losses at the gene ends were 5 bases for V and 2 bases for J; bases not matched to a gene: 8. This CDR3 contains 15 residues. Germline V lookup: CDR1 ENHRY, CDR2 SYGVKD. The PCR employed 60 Vbeta primers together with 13 Jbeta primers. Assay: immunoSEQ multiplex PCR; the TCRdb copy retains only in-frame clones and omits some. The profile shows about 130,000 clones, around 79% of them singletons. The J gene is TRBJ2-7, the V gene TRBV10-3; 8 bases map to TRBD1. The sequenced sample consisted of PBMCs. The TCR originated in a man in his forties in good health and CMV-seropositive. The CDR3 DNA sequence: TGTGCCATCAGTCGTTCCCAGGGGGCCACCTACGAGCAGTACTTC. This gives the protein CAISRSQGATYEQYF.